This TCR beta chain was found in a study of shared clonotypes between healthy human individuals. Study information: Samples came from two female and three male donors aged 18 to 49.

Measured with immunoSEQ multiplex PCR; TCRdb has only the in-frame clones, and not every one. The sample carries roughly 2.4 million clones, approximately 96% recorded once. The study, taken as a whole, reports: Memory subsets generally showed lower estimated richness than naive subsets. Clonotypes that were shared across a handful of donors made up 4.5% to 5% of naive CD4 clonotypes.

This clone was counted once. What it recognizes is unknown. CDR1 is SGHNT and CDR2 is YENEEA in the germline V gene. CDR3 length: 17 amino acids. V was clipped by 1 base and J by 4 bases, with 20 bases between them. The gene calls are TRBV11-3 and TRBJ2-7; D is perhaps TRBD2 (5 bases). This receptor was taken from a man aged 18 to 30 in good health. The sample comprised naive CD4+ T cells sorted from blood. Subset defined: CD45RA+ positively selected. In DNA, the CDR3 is TGTGCCAGCAGCTTAGCTACCGGGGTCCGGTATATGTACGAGCAGTACTTC. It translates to CASSLATGVRYMYEQYF. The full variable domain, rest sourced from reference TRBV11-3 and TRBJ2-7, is EAGVVQSPRYKIIEKKQPVAFWCNPISGHNTLYWYLQNLGQGPELLIRYENEEAVDDSQLPKDRFSAERLKGVDSTLKIQPAELGDSAVYLCASSLATGVRYMYEQYFGPGTRLTVT.